The rows below give T cell receptor beta chains drawn from one sample of a study of blood T cell repertoires in COVID-19. Clones were sequenced by immunoSEQ multiplex PCR, and TCRdb holds only the in-frame ones, with some missing. In the table there are some 74,000 clones, roughly 86% of which are singletons. Sequenced: peripheral blood. These receptors were obtained from a man in his fifties or sixties with acute or convalescent COVID-19. Each CDR3 is given with its conserved first and last residue. The D gene is left open where the match is weak. Expanded clones are given a class, and other clones once, few, many or no size at all.

TRBV27	NA	TRBD1	TRBJ1-6	CASSSDRFGSPLHF	TGTGCCAGCAGTTCGGACAGGTTCGGTTCACCCCTCCACTTT
TRBV28	NA	NA	TRBJ2-7	CASTARGYEQYF	TGTGCCAGCACCGCCCGGGGGTACGAGCAGTACTTC
TRBV5-1	NA	TRBD2	TRBJ2-3	CASSFGRGGSTDTQYF	TGCGCCAGCAGCTTTGGGCGGGGGGGTTCCACAGATACGCAGTATTTT
TRBV19	NA	NA	TRBJ1-6	CASSRTVSSYNSPLHF	TGTGCCAGTAGCCGGACAGTGAGCTCCTATAATTCACCCCTCCACTTT
TRBV6-5	NA	TRBD1	TRBJ1-1	CASRNRGNTEAFF	TGTGCCAGCAGAAACAGGGGTAACACTGAAGCTTTCTTT
TRBV5-4	NA	NA	TRBJ1-1	CASSLAPGVRAFF	TGTGCCAGCAGCTTGGCTCCAGGGGTTCGGGCTTTCTTT
TRBV5-5	NA	NA	TRBJ2-3	CASRGWGGSNTQYF	TGTGCCAGCAGGGGGTGGGGGGGCTCAAATACGCAGTATTTT
TRBV29-1	NA	TRBD1	TRBJ2-7	CSVGETGGIYEQYF	TGCAGCGTGGGGGAGACAGGGGGTATCTACGAGCAGTACTTC
TRBV5-1	NA	TRBD1	TRBJ2-3	CASSSGTVTDTQYF	TGCGCCAGCAGCTCCGGGACAGTCACAGATACGCAGTATTTT
TRBV19	NA	NA	TRBJ2-5	CASSTVPGETQYF	TGTGCCAGTAGTACCGTCCCGGGAGAGACCCAGTACTTC
TRBV6-1	NA	TRBD1	TRBJ1-5	CASSAGTGGFYQPQHF	TGTGCCAGCAGTGCCGGGACAGGGGGCTTTTATCAGCCCCAGCATTTT
TRBV12-3/TRBV12-4	NA	NA	TRBJ2-7	CASSPRAYEQYF	TGTGCCAGCAGTCCCAGGGCGTACGAGCAGTACTTC
TRBV7-3	NA	TRBD2	TRBJ2-1	CASSQSGGAGKNEQFF	TGTGCCAGCAGCCAAAGCGGGGGGGCCGGTAAGAATGAGCAGTTCTTC
TRBV4-1	NA	TRBD2	TRBJ2-1	CASSQSGGGNEQFF	TGCGCCAGCAGCCAGAGCGGGGGGGGCAATGAGCAGTTCTTC
TRBV14	NA	NA	TRBJ2-1	CASSQVGAVVNEQFF	TGTGCCAGCAGCCAAGTAGGGGCGGTTGTCAATGAGCAGTTCTTC
TRBV5-1	NA	TRBD1	TRBJ1-4	CASSSGDSFNEKLFF	TGCGCCAGCAGCTCGGGGGACAGCTTTAATGAAAAACTGTTTTTT
TRBV10-2	NA	NA	TRBJ1-1	CASTIALNTEAFF	TGCGCCAGCACCATAGCGCTGAACACTGAAGCTTTCTTT
TRBV6-5	NA	TRBD1	TRBJ1-2	CASSFGTGPVAYTF	TGTGCCAGCAGTTTCGGGACAGGGCCGGTTGCCTACACCTTC
TRBV5-1	NA	TRBD1	TRBJ2-5	CASSLGTGAVETQYF	TGCGCCAGCAGCTTGGGGACAGGGGCGGTGGAGACCCAGTACTTC
TRBV21-1	NA	NA	TRBJ2-3	CASSKGTGSVTDTQYF	TGTGCCAGCAGCAAAGGGACAGGGTCCGTCACAGATACGCAGTATTTT
TRBV12-5	NA	TRBD1	TRBJ1-3	CASGLRTGDAGNTIYF	TGTGCTAGTGGTTTGAGGACAGGGGACGCTGGAAACACCATATATTTT
TRBV4-1	NA	NA	TRBJ1-5	CASSQDSRGNQPQHF	TGCGCCAGCAGCCAAGATTCGAGGGGGAATCAGCCCCAGCATTTT
TRBV6-5	NA	TRBD1	TRBJ1-3	CASSSTGYGTIYF	TGTGCCAGCAGTTCGACAGGGTACGGTACCATATATTTT
TRBV4-1	NA	TRBD1	TRBJ1-2	CASSQDLGQGRGYTF	TGCGCCAGCAGCCAAGATTTAGGACAGGGGCGAGGCTACACCTTC
TRBV11-2	NA	NA	TRBJ1-1	CASSQRLLGNTEAFF	TGTGCCAGCAGCCAACGACTTCTGGGGAACACTGAAGCTTTCTTT
TRBV11-2	NA	NA	TRBJ1-6	CASSAGRNSPLHF	TGTGCCAGCAGCGCAGGGCGTAATTCACCCCTCCACTTT
TRBV6-6	NA	TRBD1	TRBJ2-7	CASSEQTGGYEQYF	TGTGCCAGCAGTGAGCAGACAGGGGGCTACGAGCAGTACTTC
TRBV29-1	NA	NA	TRBJ1-2	CSVDAGAGYGYTF	TGCAGCGTTGATGCGGGGGCAGGCTATGGCTACACCTTC
TRBV24-1	NA	TRBD1	TRBJ2-7	CATQSGQAYEQYF	TGTGCCACTCAATCCGGACAGGCCTACGAGCAGTACTTC
TRBV14	NA	TRBD2	TRBJ2-3	CASSQGMGLAGTVDTQYF	TGTGCCAGCAGCCAAGGCATGGGACTAGCGGGGACGGTAGATACGCAGTATTTT
TRBV18	once	NA	TRBJ2-5	CASSPQRNVGAGETQYF	TGTGCCAGCTCACCACAACGAAATGTGGGGGCCGGAGAGACCCAGTACTTC
TRBV10-3	NA	NA	TRBJ2-5	CAISESRGETQYF	TGTGCCATCAGTGAGTCGAGGGGGGAGACCCAGTACTTC
TRBV19	NA	TRBD1	TRBJ2-7	CASSPSRDGTGTYEQYF	TGTGCCAGTAGTCCCTCCAGAGATGGGACAGGTACCTACGAGCAGTACTTC
TRBV4-1	few	TRBD2	TRBJ2-7	CASSQDPGTSGGDEQYF	TGCGCCAGCAGCCAAGATCCGGGGACTAGCGGGGGAGACGAGCAGTACTTC
TRBV7-3	NA	NA	TRBJ2-5	CASSLMGGAGETQYF	TGTGCCAGCAGCTTAATGGGCGGGGCCGGGGAGACCCAGTACTTC
TRBV5-1	few	TRBD1	TRBJ1-2	CASSLGGTGKGNYGYTF	TGCGCCAGCAGCTTGGGCGGGACAGGGAAGGGCAACTATGGCTACACCTTC
TRBV19	NA	NA	TRBJ2-7	CASSTRRRGEQYF	TGTGCCAGTAGTACTAGAAGGAGGGGCGAGCAGTACTTC
TRBV5-8	NA	NA	TRBJ2-3	CATQGSGTDTQYF	TGTGCGACCCAGGGATCGGGCACAGATACGCAGTATTTT
TRBV7-3	NA	TRBD1	TRBJ2-2	CASSFTGGNTGELFF	TGTGCCAGCAGCTTCACAGGGGGAAACACCGGGGAGCTGTTTTTT
TRBV4-2	NA	NA	TRBJ2-2	CASSRSAAGELFF	TGTGCCAGCAGCCGCTCGGCGGCCGGGGAGCTGTTTTTT
TRBV5-8	NA	NA	TRBJ1-5	CASSLMSAGNQPQHF	TGTGCCAGCAGTTTGATGTCGGCGGGCAATCAGCCCCAGCATTTT
TRBV27	NA	TRBD1	TRBJ2-7	CASSLEGTGSFYEQYF	TGTGCCAGCAGTTTAGAAGGGACAGGATCTTTCTACGAGCAGTACTTC
TRBV24-1	few	TRBD1	TRBJ1-2	CATSDAGQGENYGYTF	TGTGCCACCAGTGACGCAGGACAGGGGGAGAACTATGGCTACACCTTC
TRBV2	NA	NA	TRBJ1-1	CASRGQMGTEAFF	TGTGCCAGCAGGGGACAAATGGGGACTGAAGCTTTCTTT
TRBV3-1/TRBV3-2	few	NA	TRBJ2-6	CASSQGPSGANVLTF	TGTGCCAGCAGCCAAGGGCCGTCTGGGGCCAACGTCCTGACTTTC
TRBV2	NA	NA	TRBJ1-5	CASKRVGLQPQHF	TGTGCCAGCAAGCGGGTGGGGTTGCAGCCCCAGCATTTT
TRBV6-2/TRBV6-3	NA	NA	TRBJ2-7	CASSYMASSYEQYF	TGTGCCAGCAGTTACATGGCTAGCAGCTACGAGCAGTACTTC
TRBV28	NA	NA	TRBJ2-7	CASTPPEPYEQYF	TGTGCCAGCACCCCCCCAGAACCCTACGAGCAGTACTTC
TRBV10-3	medium-sized	TRBD1	TRBJ2-7	CAISTSPGQGTDEQYF	TGTGCCATCAGTACATCCCCGGGACAGGGGACGGACGAGCAGTACTTC
TRBV28	NA	NA	TRBJ1-1	CASSVLGGGGTEAFF	TGTGCCAGCAGTGTTTTAGGGGGGGGCGGCACTGAAGCTTTCTTT
TRBV6-2/TRBV6-3	NA	NA	TRBJ1-5	CASSYAAQPQHF	TGTGCCAGCAGTTACGCGGCTCAGCCCCAGCATTTT
TRBV19	NA	NA	TRBJ1-5	CASSIQGWNQPQHF	TGTGCCAGTAGTATCCAGGGATGGAATCAGCCCCAGCATTTT
TRBV9	NA	NA	TRBJ1-4	CASSPTRGTSANEKLFF	TGTGCCAGCAGCCCAACTCGGGGAACGTCGGCTAATGAAAAACTGTTTTTT
TRBV18	NA	NA	TRBJ2-6	CASSPPTSSGANVLTF	TGTGCCAGCTCACCACCGACAAGCTCTGGGGCCAACGTCCTGACTTTC
TRBV6-5	NA	TRBD1	TRBJ2-3	CASKKGQGTTDTQYF	TGTGCCAGCAAGAAGGGACAGGGAACCACAGATACGCAGTATTTT
TRBV10-1	NA	TRBD1	TRBJ2-1	CASSEGTGERYNEQFF	TGCGCCAGCAGTGAAGGGACAGGGGAAAGGTACAATGAGCAGTTCTTC
TRBV7-8	NA	TRBD1	TRBJ1-1	CASSPQGPYTEAFF	TGTGCCAGCAGCCCACAGGGGCCGTACACTGAAGCTTTCTTT
TRBV27	NA	TRBD1	TRBJ2-7	CASSAGGVFGYEQYF	TGTGCCAGCAGTGCAGGGGGCGTATTTGGTTACGAGCAGTACTTC
TRBV6-5	NA	TRBD1	TRBJ1-4	CASSYGQGVEKLFF	TGTGCCAGCAGTTACGGACAGGGTGTGGAAAAACTGTTTTTT
TRBV3-1/TRBV3-2	NA	NA	TRBJ1-3	CASSQDTGGVSSGNTIYF	TGTGCCAGCAGCCAAGATACGGGGGGCGTCTCCTCTGGAAACACCATATATTTT